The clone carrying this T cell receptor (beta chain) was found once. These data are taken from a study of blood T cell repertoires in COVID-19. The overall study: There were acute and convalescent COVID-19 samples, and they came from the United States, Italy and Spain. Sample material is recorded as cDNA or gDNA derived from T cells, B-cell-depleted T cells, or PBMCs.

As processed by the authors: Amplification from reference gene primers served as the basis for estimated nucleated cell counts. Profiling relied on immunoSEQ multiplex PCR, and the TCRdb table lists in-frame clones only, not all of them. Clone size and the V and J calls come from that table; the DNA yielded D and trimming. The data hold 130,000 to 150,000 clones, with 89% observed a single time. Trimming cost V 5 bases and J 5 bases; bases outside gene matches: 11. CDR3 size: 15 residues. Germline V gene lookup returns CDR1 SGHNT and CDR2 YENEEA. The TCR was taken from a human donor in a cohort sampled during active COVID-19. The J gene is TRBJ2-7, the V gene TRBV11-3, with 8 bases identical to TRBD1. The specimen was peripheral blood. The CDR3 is CASSASQGAEDEQYF. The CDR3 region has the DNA TGTGCCAGCAGCGCAAGCCAGGGGGCAGAGGACGAGCAGTACTTC. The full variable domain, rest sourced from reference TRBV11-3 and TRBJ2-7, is EAGVVQSPRYKIIEKKQPVAFWCNPISGHNTLYWYLQNLGQGPELLIRYENEEAVDDSQLPKDRFSAERLKGVDSTLKIQPAELGDSAVYLCASSASQGAEDEQYFGPGTRLTVT.